This is a list of T cell receptor beta chains from one sample in a study of blood T cell repertoires in COVID-19. Libraries were prepared by immunoSEQ multiplex PCR; TCRdb keeps only in-frame clonotypes and omits some of them. The sample carries 350,000 or so clones, 80% to 95% recorded once. The sample was PBMCs or T cells enriched from blood (not recorded which). The receptors originated from a woman aged 25-40 years who had recovered from COVID-19. CDR3s include the opening cysteine and the closing phenylalanine or tryptophan. A D gene is named only where the DNA matches it firmly. Clone size, where shown, is once, few, many, or a class for clones that have expanded.

v_call	j_call	cdr3_length	clone_size	d_call	cdr3_nt	cdr3_aa
TRBV10-3	TRBJ2-7	13	.	.	TGTGCCATCACGCAGGGGAACCCCTACGAGCAGTACTTC	CAITQGNPYEQYF
TRBV28	TRBJ2-5	14	.	.	TGTGCCAGCAGTTCAGGGGATAGGGAAGAGACCCAGTACTTC	CASSSGDREETQYF
TRBV9	TRBJ2-1	15	.	TRBD1	TGTGCCAGCAGCGCCGACAGGGGGCCTCGGAATGAGCAGTTCTTC	CASSADRGPRNEQFF
TRBV5-1	TRBJ2-6	18	.	.	TGCGCCAGCAGCTTGGAAGGGGTAGGAGCCTCTGGGGCCAACGTCCTGACTTTC	CASSLEGVGASGANVLTF
TRBV28	TRBJ1-1	17	.	TRBD1	TGTGCCAGCAGTTTATCCCTGGACAGGGAGGCGAACACTGAAGCTTTCTTT	CASSLSLDREANTEAFF
TRBV3-1/TRBV3-2	TRBJ2-3	15	.	.	TGTGCCAGCAGCCTCCTTAGCGGACGCACAGATACGCAGTATTTT	CASSLLSGRTDTQYF
TRBV9	TRBJ1-3	14	once	.	TGTGCCAGCAAACCGGGAAACTCTGGAAACACCATATATTTT	CASKPGNSGNTIYF
TRBV7-2	TRBJ1-5	15	.	TRBD1	TGTGCCAGCAGCTTAGACAGGGGGAGCGAACAGCCCCAGCATTTT	CASSLDRGSEQPQHF
TRBV7-6	TRBJ2-2	19	few	TRBD2	TGTGCCAGCAGGGGTGGTATGGGACTAGCGGGAGCGAACACCGGGGAGCTGTTTTTT	CASRGGMGLAGANTGELFF
TRBV15	TRBJ2-7	14	.	.	TGTGCCACCTCCCAACCGGAGAGCTCCTACGAGCAGTACTTC	CATSQPESSYEQYF
TRBV7-2	TRBJ2-5	15	.	.	TGTGCCAGCAGCTGGGGAGCAGCCAACCAAGAGACCCAGTACTTC	CASSWGAANQETQYF
TRBV28	TRBJ2-7	14	.	.	TGTGCCAGCATTGAGGGAGGAACCCCCTACGAGCAGTACTTC	CASIEGGTPYEQYF
TRBV18	TRBJ2-7	16	.	.	TGTGCCAGCTCACCACCGATAGGACAAGGTACGGACGAGCAGTACTTC	CASSPPIGQGTDEQYF
TRBV7-9	TRBJ2-7	13	.	.	TGTGCCAGCAGCTCCCCCGGAGGATACGAGCAGTACTTC	CASSSPGGYEQYF
TRBV19	TRBJ1-5	15	.	.	TGTGCCAGTACGTCCCAGGCCTTGAGCAATCAGCCCCAGCATTTT	CASTSQALSNQPQHF
TRBV11-3	TRBJ2-3	15	.	TRBD1	TGTGCCAGCAGCCTAAGGGACAGGGTCACAGATACGCAGTATTTT	CASSLRDRVTDTQYF
TRBV24-1	TRBJ1-5	15	.	TRBD1	TGTGCCACCAGTGACAGGGACAGGCCCAATCAGCCCCAGCATTTT	CATSDRDRPNQPQHF
TRBV25-1	TRBJ1-4	15	.	.	TGTGCCAGCAGTGAATTTACAGGGTCCGGCGAAAAACTGTTTTTT	CASSEFTGSGEKLFF
TRBV28	TRBJ1-3	13	.	.	TGTGCCAGCACGACGGGCTCTGGAAACACCATATATTTT	CASTTGSGNTIYF
TRBV2	TRBJ2-5	15	.	.	TGTGCCAGCAGTGTTCGGGTCAGTGCGCAAGAGACCCAGTACTTC	CASSVRVSAQETQYF
TRBV15	TRBJ2-5	16	few	TRBD2	TGTGCCACCAGCAGAAGAAATAGCGGGGGACAAGAGACCCAGTACTTC	CATSRRNSGGQETQYF
TRBV11-3	TRBJ2-3	16	.	.	TGTGCCAGCAGCTTAGGGGCGCAGGTCGCAACAGATACGCAGTATTTT	CASSLGAQVATDTQYF
TRBV6-5	TRBJ2-1	15	.	TRBD1	TGTGCCAGCAGTTACTCGAGACAGGGGGCAGGTGAGCAGTTCTTC	CASSYSRQGAGEQFF
TRBV28	TRBJ2-2	18	.	TRBD1	TGTGCCAGCAGTTTGGGGGCAGGGGGTTCTACTTACACCGGGGAGCTGTTTTTT	CASSLGAGGSTYTGELFF
TRBV2	TRBJ2-4	13	.	.	TGTGCCAGCAGACAGGGGCCCGGGGGCATTCAGTACTTC	CASRQGPGGIQYF
TRBV28	TRBJ1-4	12	.	.	TGTGCCAGCAGGGGAGGGCGGGAAAAACTGTTTTTT	CASRGGREKLFF